The source of this TCR beta chain is a study of T cell responses to AZD1222 COVID-19 vaccine. Study results and caveats: Seropositive at baseline were only 5 or 6 AZD1222 recipients.

TCRdb's copy holds only in-frame clones and misses some; the assay was immunoSEQ multiplex PCR. Among 68,000 or so clones, almost 90% were seen once, and the ten largest hold around 8%. CDR1 LGHNA and CDR2 YSLEER come from the germline V gene. The CDR3 length is 15 residues. V lost 1 base and J lost 2, with 12 bases in between. This clone was seen only once. The antigen is unknown. The TCR was taken from an adult in good health. Sequencing used peripheral blood, obtained on day 0 of AZD1222 vaccination. V gene TRBV4-3 combines with J gene TRBJ2-7; perhaps TRBD1 as D (6 bases). CDR3 in amino acids: CASSQVRGGTYEQYF. Here the CDR3 DNA reads TGCGCCAGCAGCCAAGTTCGTGGGGGCACCTACGAGCAGTACTTC.